This T cell receptor beta chain was sequenced in a study of blood T cell repertoires in COVID-19. Study details: The United States, Italy and Spain provided the acute and convalescent COVID-19 samples. T cells, B-cell-depleted T cells, or PBMCs supplied cDNA or gDNA.

Germline V lookup: CDR1 KGHSH, CDR2 LQKENI. The CDR3 runs 14 residues. V dropped 4 bases and J dropped 7 bases, with 14 bases sitting between them. Clinical history reported by participants formed the basis on which cohorts were assigned. All exposed participants met a person with COVID-19 within 2 weeks before entering the study. This table comes from immunoSEQ multiplex PCR, and its TCRdb copy is limited to in-frame clones, with some not included. The sample lists around 160,000 clones, 75% to 90% occurring once. The origin of this receptor is a woman aged 40-49 years who had been exposed to COVID-19. J is TRBJ1-5 and V is TRBV18, with a tentative D call TRBD1 (6 bases). Material for sequencing was PBMCs or T cells enriched from blood (not recorded which). CDR3 in amino acids: CASSLGQFAQPQHF. CDR3 nucleotides: TGTGCCAGCTCACTAGGACAGTTTGCCCAGCCCCAGCATTTT.